The T cell receptor (beta chain) under discussion was sequenced for a study of T cells in Graves' hyperthyroidism and ophthalmopathy. There are 14 residues in the CDR3. V shed 7 bases and J 5 bases; nucleotides not matched to a gene: 6. Amplification yielded TCR beta CDR3 regions, with RNA transcripts as the source. RT-PCR in the first round (using the HTBI primer set) targeted the TCR CDR3. Each CDR3 protein is one row after TCRdb ran MiXCR on the multiplex PCR reads. This sample has a few hundred thousand distinct CDR3 sequences, with approximately 15% found just once. This clonotype was picked up many times. Patients with ophthalmopathy all had a Clinical Activity Score of at least 3, a NOSPECS grade of at least 4 and duration under 3 months.

Sequenced: blood. The chain has TRBV12-3 or TRBV12-4 and TRBJ2-7, with 12 bases aligning to TRBD1. The sequence derives from a woman between 40 and 55 years old with Graves' ophthalmopathy. In DNA, the CDR3 is TGTGCCAGCACCCCCGGGACAGGGGGCCACGAGCAGTACTTC. Translation: CASTPGTGGHEQYF.